These 23 T cell receptor beta chains originate from one sample sequenced in a study of CD8+ T cells in alopecia areata (dated by TCRdb to the late 2010s). Library generation was performed with the immunoSEQ multiplex PCR assay. RNA was extracted from all samples and reverse transcribed into cDNA, which served as template for TCR sequencing. Not all clones reach the TCRdb copy of this immuneACCESS table, which keeps in-frame sequences only. Checked studies attribute under half of the gap to unresolved V genes and leave the rest unexplained. The sample profile shows 150,000 or so clones; around 47% of them were found once. The ten largest account for about 6.8% of the sample. Sample: CD4+ T cells sorted from blood. These TCRs come from a human donor with alopecia areata.

V usage is TRBV7-2 and J usage is TRBJ2-3; D is ambiguous. Germline CDR1 and CDR2: SGHTA and FQGNSA. Trimming left V 0 bases short and J 2 bases short, with 9 bases between. This CDR3 is built from 15 residues. CDR3 nucleotides: TGTGCCAGCAGCTTAGCGCCAGCGACCACAGATACGCAGTATTTT. Its translation is CASSLAPATTDTQYF.

V and J are TRBV6-5 and TRBJ2-7; perhaps TRBD1 as D (5 bases). V shed 0 bases and J shed 0 bases, with 9 bases lying between them. Germline V gene sequence: CDR1 MNHEY, CDR2 SVGAGI. The CDR3 extends over 15 amino acids. The CDR3 DNA is TGTGCCAGCAGTTACTCGAGTCAGGGCTCCTACGAGCAGTACTTC. This translates into CASSYSSQGSYEQYF.

This clone was observed a single time. The gene calls are TRBV7-3 and TRBJ2-3, with unresolved D. Germline CDR1 is SGHTA and CDR2 is FQGTGA. The CDR3 extends over 14 amino acids. With 2 bases removed from V and 4 bases from J, the gap between germline ends came to 10 bases. This CDR3 is CASSLGPGSDTQYF. The CDR3 DNA reads TGTGCCAGCAGCTTAGGCCCGGGCTCAGATACGCAGTATTTT.

The J gene is TRBJ2-1, the V gene TRBV27; 8 bases align to TRBD1. CDR1 is MNHEY and CDR2 is SMNVEV in the germline V gene (reference sequence). The CDR3 contains 16 residues. V was pared by 0 bases and J by 7 bases, with 8 bases of the junction left unmatched. CDR3 sequence (DNA): TGTGCCAGCAGTTTATCGGGCCGGACAGGGAAAAATGAGCAGTTCTTC. Protein: CASSLSGRTGKNEQFF.

This chain uses TRBV29-1 with TRBJ2-7; D might be TRBD1 (6 bases). Deletions cut 7 bases from V and 6 bases from J, with 13 bases between. CDR1 is SQVTM and CDR2 is ANQGSEA in the germline V gene. The CDR3 length is 11 residues. The CDR3 sequence: CSATTGAEQYF. The CDR3 DNA follows: TGCAGCGCTACGACAGGCGCCGAGCAGTACTTC.

The chain employs TRBV14 and TRBJ2-7; TRBD1 agrees at 10 bases. Per germline, CDR1 SGHDN and CDR2 FVKESK. The J segment lost 9 bases and the V segment lost 4 bases, leaving 6 bases of the junction unmatched. The CDR3 loop spans 13 amino acids. In nucleotides, the CDR3 is TGTGCCAGCAGCCGCATAGGGACAGGGGCGCAGTACTTC. Encoded protein: CASSRIGTGAQYF.

Regarding this clone: The junction departs from germline at one end; a sequencing error may be responsible. The V gene is TRBV6-1, the J gene TRBJ2-1; possible D gene TRBD2, 5 bases. The length of the CDR3 is 16 residues. CDR1 and CDR2 (germline): MNHNS, SASEGT. CDR3 sequence: CAISESTGSYYNEQFF. The CDR3 nucleotides read TGTGCCATCAGTGAGTCTACGGGGAGCTATTACAATGAGCAGTTCTTC.

In this sample, this clone turned up a few times. The V call is TRBV28, the J call TRBJ2-1; TRBD1 or TRBD2 may be the D gene (5 bases each). The germline gives CDR1 MDHEN, CDR2 SYDVKM. V was cut by 2 bases and J by 6 bases, with 11 bases left in between. The CDR3 has 14 amino acids. The CDR3 DNA follows: TGTGCCAGCAGTTTAGAGGGACCGATCAATGAGCAGTTCTTC. It translates to CASSLEGPINEQFF.

The chain recombines TRBV27 with TRBJ2-1; TRBD1 matches 9 bases. The length of the CDR3 is 15 residues. The germline CDR1 and CDR2 sequences are MNHEY and SMNVEV (reference sequence). J lost 6 bases, V lost 7 bases, and 10 bases had no gene match. DNA of the CDR3: TGTGCCAGCAAAATCGTACAGGGGGCGAGCAATGAGCAGTTCTTC. Protein sequence: CASKIVQGASNEQFF.

This chain links TRBV4-1 with TRBJ2-7; a possible D gene is TRBD2 (7 bases). The germline gives CDR1 MGHRA, CDR2 YSYEKL. This CDR3 has 16 residues. V was pared by 1 base and J by 7 bases, with 20 bases between. This CDR3 is CASSQVATGRGREQYF. CDR3 bases: TGCGCCAGCAGCCAAGTTGCAACAGGGAGGGGGAGAGAGCAGTACTTC.

The chain couples TRBV18 to TRBJ2-5, with TRBD2 as a possible D gene (6 bases). This CDR3 spans 14 amino acids. The V gene lost 1 base and the J gene lost 5 bases, with 11 bases spanning the gap. The germline CDR1 and CDR2 sequences are KGHSH and LQKENI. The CDR3 loop is CASSPRRAEETQYF. The CDR3, as DNA: TGTGCCAGCTCACCACGGAGGGCCGAGGAGACCCAGTACTTC. Full variable domain (rest looked up from reference TRBV18 and TRBJ2-5): NAGVMQNPRHLVRRRGQEARLRCSPMKGHSHVYWYRQLPEEGLKFMVYLQKENIIDESGMPKERFSAEFPKEGPSILRIQQVVRGDSAAYFCASSPRRAEETQYFGPGTRLLVL.

This clone came up a few times. The CDR3 loop is CASGSGGTETQYF. The CDR3 DNA reads as TGTGCCAGCGGCAGCGGAGGGACGGAGACCCAGTACTTC. This rearrangement joins TRBV28 to TRBJ2-5, with D tentatively TRBD2 (6 bases). Germline V gives CDR1 MDHEN, CDR2 SYDVKM. V lost 8 bases and J 5 bases, leaving 15 bases between the germline ends. The CDR3 is 13 residues long.

This clone was found once. The rearrangement joins TRBV4-1 to TRBJ2-3; no definite D call. CDR1 is MGHRA, CDR2 YSYEKL, per germline. V lost 1 base and J 2 bases, leaving 4 bases between the germline ends. The CDR3 is 13 amino acids. The CDR3 sequence is CASSQGATDTQYF. CDR3 nucleotides: TGCGCCAGCAGCCAAGGCGCCACAGATACGCAGTATTTT.

This sequence joins TRBV19 and TRBJ2-6; TRBD2 is a possible D gene (5 bases). Germline CDR1 reads LNHDA; CDR2 reads SQIVND (reference sequence). Trimming stripped 6 bases from V and 1 base from J, with 16 bases between. This CDR3 contains 17 residues. CDR3 in amino acids: CASSQDQRASGANVLTF. CDR3 nucleotide sequence: TGTGCCAGTAGCCAGGACCAGAGGGCATCTGGGGCCAACGTCCTGACTTTC. The full variable domain, in which reference TRBV19 and TRBJ2-6 provide the parts outside the CDR3, is DGGITQSPKYLFRKEGQNVTLSCEQNLNHDAMYWYRQDPGQGLRLIYYSQIVNDFQKGDIAEGYSVSREKKESFPLTVTSAQKNPTAFYLCASSQDQRASGANVLTFGAGSRLTVL.

The chain joins TRBV30 to TRBJ1-6; D is ambiguous. Per the germline V gene, CDR1 is GTSNPN and CDR2 is SVGIG (reference sequence). This CDR3 region has 16 residues. Deletions cut 4 bases from V and 7 bases from J, with 20 bases between. The CDR3 spells CAWTPPTWTINSPLHF. The CDR3 DNA is TGTGCCTGGACTCCACCTACCTGGACGATCAATTCACCCCTCCACTTT.

V is TRBV5-6 and J is TRBJ2-5; D remains unclear. Germline V CDR1 and CDR2: SGHDT, YYEEEE. The CDR3 runs to 14 residues. Trimming left V 2 bases short and J 5 bases short, with 13 bases between. CDR3 sequence (DNA): TGTGCCAGCAGCTTTTGGGTCAGGCGGGAGACCCAGTACTTC. As protein: CASSFWVRRETQYF. Full variable domain (outside the CDR3, taken from reference TRBV5-6 and TRBJ2-5): DAGVTQSPTHLIKTRGQQVTLRCSPKSGHDTVSWYQQALGQGPQFIFQYYEEEERQRGNFPDRFSGHQFPNYSSELNVNALLLGDSALYLCASSFWVRRETQYFGPGTRLLVL.

The chain combines TRBV28 with TRBJ1-1; maybe TRBD1 (5 bases). This CDR3 is built from 14 residues. Germline V gives CDR1 MDHEN, CDR2 SYDVKM. V was trimmed by 5 bases and J by 5 bases, leaving 15 bases between them. CDR3 protein: CASSKAGGITEAFF. Written as DNA, the CDR3 is TGTGCCAGCAGTAAGGCGGGGGGGATAACTGAAGCTTTCTTT.

This clone turned up a few times. The rearrangement links TRBV29-1 to TRBJ2-2; D remains unclear. The germline V gene has CDR1 SQVTM and CDR2 ANQGSEA. V shed 7 bases and J shed 1 base, with 4 bases lying between them. CDR3 length: 11 amino acids. Here the CDR3 DNA reads TGCAGCGGGCAGAACACCGGGGAGCTGTTTTTT. This codes for CSGQNTGELFF.

This clone was observed a single time. The chain is built from TRBV20-1 and TRBJ2-7; the D is unclear. Germline assignment: CDR1 DFQATT and CDR2 SNEGSKA (reference sequence). The CDR3 covers 9 residues. Trimming stripped 3 bases from V and 3 bases from J, with 0 bases between. The CDR3 DNA follows: TGCAGTGCTAGCTACGAGCAGTACTTC. Protein sequence: CSASYEQYF.

The CDR3: CASSSDSQGYEQYF. For the CDR3, the DNA is TGTGCCAGCTCATCGGACAGCCAAGGCTACGAGCAGTACTTC. The chain carries TRBV18 and TRBJ2-7; D is possibly TRBD1 (6 bases). V was trimmed by 5 bases and J by 3 bases, leaving 14 bases between them. Germline V gives CDR1 KGHSH, CDR2 LQKENI. This CDR3 is built from 14 residues.

The chain carries TRBV29-1 and TRBJ1-2, with 7 bases aligning to TRBD1. Germline CDR1 reads SQVTM; CDR2 reads ANQGSEA. This CDR3 is built from 12 residues. V trimming: 6 bases; J trimming: 4 bases; junction bases outside the gene matches: 5. CDR3 in DNA: TGCAGCGTGCTGGGACAGCCCTATGGCTACACCTTC. Protein sequence: CSVLGQPYGYTF.

The chain employs TRBV25-1 and TRBJ2-7, with D unclear. Trimming removed 2 bases at V and 6 bases at J, with 2 bases between. Germline loops: CDR1 MGHDK, CDR2 SYGVNS. The CDR3 has 10 residues. The CDR3 coding sequence is TGTGCCAGCAGTGAAGGCGAGCAGTACTTC. Translating gives CASSEGEQYF.

The gene calls are TRBV29-1 and TRBJ2-5; D uncertain. Trimming removed 1 base at V and 5 bases at J, with 11 bases between. The CDR3 sequence is 13 residues long. Per the germline V gene, CDR1 is SQVTM and CDR2 is ANQGSEA. The CDR3, as DNA: TGCAGCGTTGAAGTCCCGCCTTGGGAGACCCAGTACTTC. Its translation: CSVEVPPWETQYF.